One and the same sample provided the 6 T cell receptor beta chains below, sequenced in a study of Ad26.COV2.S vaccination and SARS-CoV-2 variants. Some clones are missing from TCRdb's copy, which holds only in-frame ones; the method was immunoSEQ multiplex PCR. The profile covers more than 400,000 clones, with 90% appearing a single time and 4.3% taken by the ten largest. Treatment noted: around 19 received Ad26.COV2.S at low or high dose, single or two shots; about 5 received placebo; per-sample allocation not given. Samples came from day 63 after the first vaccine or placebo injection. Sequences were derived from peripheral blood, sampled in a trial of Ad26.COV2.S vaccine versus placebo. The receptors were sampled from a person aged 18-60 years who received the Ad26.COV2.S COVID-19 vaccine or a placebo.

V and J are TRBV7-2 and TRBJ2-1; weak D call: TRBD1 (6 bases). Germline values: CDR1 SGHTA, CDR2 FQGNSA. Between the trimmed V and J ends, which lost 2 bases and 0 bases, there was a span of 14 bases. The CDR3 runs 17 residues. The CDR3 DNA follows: TGTGCCAGCAGCTTAAGTACAGGGTTAAGCTCCTACAATGAGCAGTTCTTC. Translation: CASSLSTGLSSYNEQFF.

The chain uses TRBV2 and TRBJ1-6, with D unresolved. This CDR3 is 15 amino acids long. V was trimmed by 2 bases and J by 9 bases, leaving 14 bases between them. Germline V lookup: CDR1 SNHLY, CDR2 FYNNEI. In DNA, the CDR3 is TGTGCCAGCAGTGAAATGCCCAGGACCCTTTCACCCCTCCACTTT. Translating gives CASSEMPRTLSPLHF.

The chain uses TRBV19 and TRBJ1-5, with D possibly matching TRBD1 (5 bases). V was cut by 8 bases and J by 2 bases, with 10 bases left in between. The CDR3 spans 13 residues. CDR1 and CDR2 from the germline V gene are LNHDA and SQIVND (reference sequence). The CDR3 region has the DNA TGTGCCAGTTCCGGGGGGGGCAATCAGCCCCAGCATTTT. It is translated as CASSGGGNQPQHF. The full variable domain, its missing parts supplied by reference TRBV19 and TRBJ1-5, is DGGITQSPKYLFRKEGQNVTLSCEQNLNHDAMYWYRQDPGQGLRLIYYSQIVNDFQKGDIAEGYSVSREKKESFPLTVTSAQKNPTAFYLCASSGGGNQPQHFGDGTRLSIL.

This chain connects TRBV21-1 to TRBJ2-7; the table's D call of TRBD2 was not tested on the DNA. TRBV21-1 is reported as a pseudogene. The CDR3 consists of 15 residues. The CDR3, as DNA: TGTGCCAGCAGCAAAGAGGCTCTAGTCCCTTGCGAGCAGTACTTC. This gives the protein CASSKEALVPCEQYF.

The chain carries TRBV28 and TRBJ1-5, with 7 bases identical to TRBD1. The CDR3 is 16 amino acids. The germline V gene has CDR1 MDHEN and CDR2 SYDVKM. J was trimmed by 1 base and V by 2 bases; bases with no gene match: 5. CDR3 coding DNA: TGTGCCAGCAGTTTAATCAGGGGGGGAAGCAATCAGCCCCAGCATTTT. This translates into CASSLIRGGSNQPQHF.

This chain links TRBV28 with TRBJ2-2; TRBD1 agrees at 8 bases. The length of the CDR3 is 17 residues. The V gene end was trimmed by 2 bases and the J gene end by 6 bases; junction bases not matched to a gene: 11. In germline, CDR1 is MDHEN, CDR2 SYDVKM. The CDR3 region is CASSLLTPGQAPGELFF. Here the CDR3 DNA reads TGTGCCAGCAGTTTACTTACACCGGGACAGGCCCCCGGGGAGCTGTTTTTT.